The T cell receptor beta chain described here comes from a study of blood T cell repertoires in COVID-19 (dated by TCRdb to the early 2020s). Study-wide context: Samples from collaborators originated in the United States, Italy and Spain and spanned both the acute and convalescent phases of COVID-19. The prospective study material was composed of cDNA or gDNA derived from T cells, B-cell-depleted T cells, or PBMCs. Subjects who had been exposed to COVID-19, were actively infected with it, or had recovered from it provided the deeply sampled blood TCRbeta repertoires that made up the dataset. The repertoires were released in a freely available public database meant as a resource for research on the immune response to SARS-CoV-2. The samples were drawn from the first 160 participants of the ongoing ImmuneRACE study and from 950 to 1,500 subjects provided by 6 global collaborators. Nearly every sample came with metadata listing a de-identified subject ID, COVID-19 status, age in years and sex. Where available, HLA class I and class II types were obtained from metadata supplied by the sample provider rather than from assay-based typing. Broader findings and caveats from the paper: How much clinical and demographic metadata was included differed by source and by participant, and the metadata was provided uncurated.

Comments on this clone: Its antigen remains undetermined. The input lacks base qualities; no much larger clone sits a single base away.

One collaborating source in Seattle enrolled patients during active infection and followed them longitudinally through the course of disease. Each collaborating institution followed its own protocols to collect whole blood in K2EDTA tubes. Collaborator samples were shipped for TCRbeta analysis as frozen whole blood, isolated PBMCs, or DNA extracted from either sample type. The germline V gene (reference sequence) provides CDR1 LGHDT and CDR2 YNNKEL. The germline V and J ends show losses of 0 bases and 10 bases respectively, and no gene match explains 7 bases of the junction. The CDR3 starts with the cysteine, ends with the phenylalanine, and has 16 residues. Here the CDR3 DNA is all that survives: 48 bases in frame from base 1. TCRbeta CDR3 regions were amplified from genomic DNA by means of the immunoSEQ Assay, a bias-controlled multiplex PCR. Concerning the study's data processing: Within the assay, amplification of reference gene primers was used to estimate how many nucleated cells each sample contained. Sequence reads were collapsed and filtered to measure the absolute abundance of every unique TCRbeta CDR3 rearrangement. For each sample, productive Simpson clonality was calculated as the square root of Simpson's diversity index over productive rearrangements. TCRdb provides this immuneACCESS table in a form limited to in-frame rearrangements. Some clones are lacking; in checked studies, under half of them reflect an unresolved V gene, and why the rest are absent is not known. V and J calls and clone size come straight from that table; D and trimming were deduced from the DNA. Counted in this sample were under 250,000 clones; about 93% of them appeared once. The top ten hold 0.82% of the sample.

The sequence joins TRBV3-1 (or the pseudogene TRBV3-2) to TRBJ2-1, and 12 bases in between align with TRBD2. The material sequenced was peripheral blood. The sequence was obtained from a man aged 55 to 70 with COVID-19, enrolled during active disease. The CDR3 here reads CASSQDPSGGAGEQFF. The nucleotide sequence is TGTGCCAGCAGCCAAGATCCTAGCGGGGGGGCAGGGGAGCAGTTCTTC.